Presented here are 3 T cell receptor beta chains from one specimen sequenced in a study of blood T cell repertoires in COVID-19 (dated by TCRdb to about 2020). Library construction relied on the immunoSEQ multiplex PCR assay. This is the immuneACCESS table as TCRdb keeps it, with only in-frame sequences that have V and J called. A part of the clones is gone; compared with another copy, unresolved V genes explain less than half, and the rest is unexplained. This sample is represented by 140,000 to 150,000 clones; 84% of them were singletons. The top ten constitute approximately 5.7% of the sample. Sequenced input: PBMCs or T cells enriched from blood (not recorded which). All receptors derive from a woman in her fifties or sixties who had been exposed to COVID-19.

The CDR3 loop reads CASSIWGGQGTDTQYF. CDR3 DNA: TGCGCCAGCAGCATATGGGGGGGACAGGGCACAGATACGCAGTATTTT. The gene calls are TRBV5-1 and TRBJ2-3; a possible D gene is TRBD1 (8 bases). The CDR3 has 16 amino acids. Germline V gene sequence: CDR1 SGHRS, CDR2 YFSETQ. Trimming removed 4 bases from V and 1 base from J, with 16 bases in between. The full variable domain, its missing parts supplied by reference TRBV5-1 and TRBJ2-3, is KAGVTQTPRYLIKTRGQQVTLSCSPISGHRSVSWYQQTPGQGLQFLFEYFSETQRNKGNFPGRFSGRQFSNSRSEMNVSTLELGDSALYLCASSIWGGQGTDTQYFGPGTRLTVL.

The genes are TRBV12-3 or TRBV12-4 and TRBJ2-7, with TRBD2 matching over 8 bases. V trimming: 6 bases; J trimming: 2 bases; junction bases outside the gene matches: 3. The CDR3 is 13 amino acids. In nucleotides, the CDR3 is TGTGCCAGCAGCTCAGCGGGGGCCTACGAGCAGTACTTC. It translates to CASSSAGAYEQYF.

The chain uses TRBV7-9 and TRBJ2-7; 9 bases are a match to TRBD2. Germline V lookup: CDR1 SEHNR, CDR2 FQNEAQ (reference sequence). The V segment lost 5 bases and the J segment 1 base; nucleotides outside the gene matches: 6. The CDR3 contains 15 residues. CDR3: CASSGEREASYEQYF. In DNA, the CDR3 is TGTGCCAGCAGCGGAGAGCGGGAGGCATCCTACGAGCAGTACTTC.